This T cell receptor beta chain was sequenced in a study of blood T cell repertoires in COVID-19. The V and J ends lost 2 bases and 6 bases respectively, with 14 bases between them. The germline gives CDR1 SQVTM, CDR2 ANQGSEA. CDR3 length equals 14 residues. Sequenced by immunoSEQ multiplex PCR; TCRdb stores in-frame clones only, minus some. Here the sample spans 130,000 or so clones, 75% to 80% being singletons. Sequenced material: peripheral blood. The V call is TRBV29-1, the J call TRBJ1-5, with a weak D call TRBD1 (6 bases). This clonotype originated in a human donor in a cohort sampled during active COVID-19. The CDR3 sequence is CSVECRGGVQPQHF. Here the CDR3 DNA reads TGCAGCGTTGAATGCAGGGGAGGGGTTCAGCCCCAGCATTTT.